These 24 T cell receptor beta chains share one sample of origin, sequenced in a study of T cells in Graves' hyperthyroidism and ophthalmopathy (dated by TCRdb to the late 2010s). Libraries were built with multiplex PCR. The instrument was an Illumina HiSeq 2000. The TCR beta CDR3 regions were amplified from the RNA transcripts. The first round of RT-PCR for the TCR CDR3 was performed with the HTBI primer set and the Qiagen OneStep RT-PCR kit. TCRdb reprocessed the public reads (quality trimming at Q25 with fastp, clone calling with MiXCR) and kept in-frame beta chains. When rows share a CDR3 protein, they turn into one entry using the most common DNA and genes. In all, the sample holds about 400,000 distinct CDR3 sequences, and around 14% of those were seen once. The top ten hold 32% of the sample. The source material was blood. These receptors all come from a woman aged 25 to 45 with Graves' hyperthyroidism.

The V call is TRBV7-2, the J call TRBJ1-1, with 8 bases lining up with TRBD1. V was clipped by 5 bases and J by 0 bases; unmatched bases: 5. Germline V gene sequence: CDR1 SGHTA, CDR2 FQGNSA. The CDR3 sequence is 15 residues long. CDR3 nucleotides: TGTGCCAGCAGCCCGGACAGGGCCATGAACACTGAAGCTTTCTTT. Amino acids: CASSPDRAMNTEAFF. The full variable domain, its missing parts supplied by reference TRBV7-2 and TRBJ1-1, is GAGVSQSPSNKVTEKGKDVELRCDPISGHTALYWYRQSLGQGLEFLIYFQGNSAPDKSGLPSDRFSAERTGGSVSTLTIQRTQQEDSAVYLCASSPDRAMNTEAFFGQGTRLTVV.

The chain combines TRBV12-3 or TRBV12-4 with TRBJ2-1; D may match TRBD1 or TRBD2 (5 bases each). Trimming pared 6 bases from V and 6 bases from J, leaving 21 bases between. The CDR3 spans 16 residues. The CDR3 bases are TGTGCCAGCAGCTACGAGGCCGGGGCTCGGGGCAATGAGCAGTTCTTC. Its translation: CASSYEAGARGNEQFF.

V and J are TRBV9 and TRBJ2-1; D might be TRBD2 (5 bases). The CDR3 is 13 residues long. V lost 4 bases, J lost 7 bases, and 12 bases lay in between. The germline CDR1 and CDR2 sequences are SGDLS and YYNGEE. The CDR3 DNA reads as TGTGCCAGCAGCTGGCGATCGGGGAATGAGCAGTTCTTC. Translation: CASSWRSGNEQFF.

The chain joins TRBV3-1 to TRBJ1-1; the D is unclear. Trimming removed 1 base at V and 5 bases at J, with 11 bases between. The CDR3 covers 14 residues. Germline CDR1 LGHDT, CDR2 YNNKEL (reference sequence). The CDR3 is CASSQGLRMTEAFF. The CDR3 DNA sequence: TGTGCCAGCAGCCAAGGTTTGAGGATGACTGAAGCTTTCTTT. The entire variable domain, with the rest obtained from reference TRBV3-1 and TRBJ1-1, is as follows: DTAVSQTPKYLVTQMGNDKSIKCEQNLGHDTMYWYKQDSKKFLKIMFSYNNKELIINETVPNRFSPKSPDKAHLNLHINSLELGDSAVYFCASSQGLRMTEAFFGQGTRLTVV.

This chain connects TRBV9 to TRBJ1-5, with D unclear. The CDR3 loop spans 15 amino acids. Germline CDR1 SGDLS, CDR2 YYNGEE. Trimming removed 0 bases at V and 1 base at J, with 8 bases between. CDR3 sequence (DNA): TGTGCCAGCAGCGTAGGGGAACTAAGCAATCAGCCCCAGCATTTT. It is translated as CASSVGELSNQPQHF.

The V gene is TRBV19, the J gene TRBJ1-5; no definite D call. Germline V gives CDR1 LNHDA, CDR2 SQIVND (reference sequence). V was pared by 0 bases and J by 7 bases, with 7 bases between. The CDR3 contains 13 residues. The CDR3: CASSIEGLQPQHF. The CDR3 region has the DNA TGTGCCAGTAGTATAGAGGGTTTACAGCCCCAGCATTTT.

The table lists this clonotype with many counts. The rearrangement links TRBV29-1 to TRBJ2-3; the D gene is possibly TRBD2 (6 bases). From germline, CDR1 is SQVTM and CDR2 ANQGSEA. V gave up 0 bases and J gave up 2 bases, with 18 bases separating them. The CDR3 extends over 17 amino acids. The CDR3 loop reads CSVEEGGAEGSTDTQYF. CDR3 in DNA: TGCAGCGTTGAAGAAGGAGGAGCGGAGGGATCCACAGATACGCAGTATTTT.

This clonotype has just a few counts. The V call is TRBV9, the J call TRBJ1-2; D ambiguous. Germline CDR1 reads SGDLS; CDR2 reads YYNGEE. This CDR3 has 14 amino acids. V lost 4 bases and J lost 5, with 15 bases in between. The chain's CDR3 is CASSRPSDPYGYTF. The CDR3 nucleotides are TGTGCCAGCAGCCGACCTTCCGATCCATATGGCTACACCTTC.

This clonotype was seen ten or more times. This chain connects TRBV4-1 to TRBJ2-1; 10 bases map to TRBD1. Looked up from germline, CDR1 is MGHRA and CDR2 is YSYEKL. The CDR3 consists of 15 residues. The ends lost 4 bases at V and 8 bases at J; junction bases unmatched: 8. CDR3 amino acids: CASSRPRQGADEQFF. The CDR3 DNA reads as TGCGCCAGCAGCCGCCCAAGACAGGGGGCGGATGAGCAGTTCTTC.

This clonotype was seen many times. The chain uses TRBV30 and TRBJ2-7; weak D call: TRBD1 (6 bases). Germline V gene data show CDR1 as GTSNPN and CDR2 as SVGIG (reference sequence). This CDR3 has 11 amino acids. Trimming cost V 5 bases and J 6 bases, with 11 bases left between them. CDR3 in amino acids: CAWAQGFEQYF. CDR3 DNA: TGTGCCTGGGCACAGGGCTTCGAGCAGTACTTC.

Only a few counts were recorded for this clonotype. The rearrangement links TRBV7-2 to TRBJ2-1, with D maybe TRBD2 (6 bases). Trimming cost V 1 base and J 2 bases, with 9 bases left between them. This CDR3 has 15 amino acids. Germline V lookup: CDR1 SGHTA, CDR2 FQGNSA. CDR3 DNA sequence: TGTGCCAGCAGCTTAGATGGCGGGGCCTACAATGAGCAGTTCTTC. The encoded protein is CASSLDGGAYNEQFF.

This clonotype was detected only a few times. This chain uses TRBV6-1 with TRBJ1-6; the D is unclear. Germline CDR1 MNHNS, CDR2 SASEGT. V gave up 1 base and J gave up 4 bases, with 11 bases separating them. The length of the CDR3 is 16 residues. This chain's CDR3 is CASSEVGRGYNSPLHF. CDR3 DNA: TGTGCCAGCAGTGAAGTCGGGCGGGGTTATAATTCACCCCTCCACTTT.

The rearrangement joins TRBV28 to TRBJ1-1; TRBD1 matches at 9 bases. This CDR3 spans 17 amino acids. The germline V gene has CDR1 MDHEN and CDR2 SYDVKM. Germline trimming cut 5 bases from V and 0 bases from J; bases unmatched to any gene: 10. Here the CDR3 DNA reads TGTGCCAGCAGTCCTCCCCAGGGACAGGGCGTGAACACTGAAGCTTTCTTT. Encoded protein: CASSPPQGQGVNTEAFF.

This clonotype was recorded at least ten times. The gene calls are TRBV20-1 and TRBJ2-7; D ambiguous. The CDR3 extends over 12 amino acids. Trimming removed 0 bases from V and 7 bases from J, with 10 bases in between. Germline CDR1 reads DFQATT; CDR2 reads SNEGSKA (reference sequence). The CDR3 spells CSARDETEEQYF. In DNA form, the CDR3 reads TGCAGTGCTAGAGATGAAACAGAAGAGCAGTACTTC.

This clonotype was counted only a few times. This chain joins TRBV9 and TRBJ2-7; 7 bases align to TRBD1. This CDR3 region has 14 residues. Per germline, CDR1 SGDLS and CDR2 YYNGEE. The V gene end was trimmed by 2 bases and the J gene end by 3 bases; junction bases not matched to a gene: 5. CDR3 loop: CASSVGTVGYEQYF. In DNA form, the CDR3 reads TGTGCCAGCAGCGTCGGGACAGTAGGCTACGAGCAGTACTTC.

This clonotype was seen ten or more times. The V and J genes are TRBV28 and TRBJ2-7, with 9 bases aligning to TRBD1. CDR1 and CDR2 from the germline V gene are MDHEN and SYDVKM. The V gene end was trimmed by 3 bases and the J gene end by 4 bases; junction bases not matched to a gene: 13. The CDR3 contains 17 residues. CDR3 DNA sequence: TGTGCCAGCAGTTTCTCCACCGGGACAGGGAGTCTGTACGAGCAGTACTTC. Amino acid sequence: CASSFSTGTGSLYEQYF. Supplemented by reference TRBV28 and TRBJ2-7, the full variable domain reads DVKVTQSSRYLVKRTGEKVFLECVQDMDHENMFWYRQDPGLGLRLIYFSYDVKMKEKGDIPEGYSVSREKKERFSLILESASTNQTSMYLCASSFSTGTGSLYEQYFGPGTRLTVT.

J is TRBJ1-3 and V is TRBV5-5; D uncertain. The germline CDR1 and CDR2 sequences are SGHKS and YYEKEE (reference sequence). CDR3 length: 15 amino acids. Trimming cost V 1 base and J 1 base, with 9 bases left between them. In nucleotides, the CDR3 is TGTGCCAGCAGCTTGTGGGAAACTTCTGGAAACACCATATATTTT. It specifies CASSLWETSGNTIYF.

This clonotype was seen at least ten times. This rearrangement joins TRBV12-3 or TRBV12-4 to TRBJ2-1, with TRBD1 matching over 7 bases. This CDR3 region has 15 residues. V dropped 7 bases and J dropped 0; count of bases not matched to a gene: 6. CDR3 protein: CASIPGDSSYNEQFF. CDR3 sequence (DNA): TGTGCCAGCATCCCCGGGGACAGCTCCTACAATGAGCAGTTCTTC.

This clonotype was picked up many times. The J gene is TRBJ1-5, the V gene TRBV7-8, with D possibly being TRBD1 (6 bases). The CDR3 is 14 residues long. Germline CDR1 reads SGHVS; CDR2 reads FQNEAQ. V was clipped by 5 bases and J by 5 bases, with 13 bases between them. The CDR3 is CASSRRGKDQPQHF. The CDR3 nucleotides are TGTGCCAGCAGCCGGAGGGGGAAGGATCAGCCCCAGCATTTT. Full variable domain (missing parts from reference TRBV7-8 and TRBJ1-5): GAGVSQSPRYKVAKRGQDVALRCDPISGHVSLFWYQQALGQGPEFLTYFQNEAQLDKSGLPSDRFFAERPEGSVSTLKIQRTQQEDSAVYLCASSRRGKDQPQHFGDGTRLSIL.

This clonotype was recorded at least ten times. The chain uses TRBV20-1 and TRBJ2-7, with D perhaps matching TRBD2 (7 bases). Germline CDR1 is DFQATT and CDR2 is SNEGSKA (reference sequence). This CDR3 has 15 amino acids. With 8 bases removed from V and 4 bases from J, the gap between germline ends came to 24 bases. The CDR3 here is CSSGQSGIGGYEQYF. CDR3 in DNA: TGCAGTTCAGGACAGAGCGGGATAGGAGGATACGAGCAGTACTTC.

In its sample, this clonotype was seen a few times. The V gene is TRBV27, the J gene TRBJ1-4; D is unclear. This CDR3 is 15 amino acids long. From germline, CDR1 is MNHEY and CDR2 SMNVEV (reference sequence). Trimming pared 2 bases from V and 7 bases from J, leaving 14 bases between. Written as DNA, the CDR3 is TGTGCCAGCAGTTTAAGTGGAACAAAGCGTGAAAAACTGTTTTTT. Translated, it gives CASSLSGTKREKLFF. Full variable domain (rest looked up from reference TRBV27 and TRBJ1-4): EAQVTQNPRYLITVTGKKLTVTCSQNMNHEYMSWYRQDPGLGLRQIYYSMNVEVTDKGDVPEGYKVSRKEKRNFPLILESPSPNQTSLYFCASSLSGTKREKLFFGSGTQLSVL.

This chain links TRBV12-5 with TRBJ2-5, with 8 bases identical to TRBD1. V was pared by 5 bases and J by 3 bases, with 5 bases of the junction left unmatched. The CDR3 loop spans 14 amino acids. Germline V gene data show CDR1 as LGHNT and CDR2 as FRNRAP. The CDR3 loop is CASGPGQGKETQYF. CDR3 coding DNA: TGTGCTAGTGGTCCCGGACAGGGAAAAGAGACCCAGTACTTC.

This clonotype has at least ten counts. CDR3 residues: CASSLGTAFLGGYTF. The DNA of the CDR3 is TGTGCCAGCAGTTTAGGGACAGCTTTCCTTGGGGGCTACACCTTC. The rearrangement uses TRBV28 and TRBJ1-2; 7 nucleotides align to TRBD1. The CDR3 consists of 15 residues. Per germline, CDR1 MDHEN and CDR2 SYDVKM. The ends lost 2 bases at V and 8 bases at J; junction bases unmatched: 11.

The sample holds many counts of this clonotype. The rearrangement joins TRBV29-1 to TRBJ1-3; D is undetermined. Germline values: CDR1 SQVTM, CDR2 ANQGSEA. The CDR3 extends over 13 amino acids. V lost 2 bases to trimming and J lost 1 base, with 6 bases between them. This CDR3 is CSVERGSGNTIYF. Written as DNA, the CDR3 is TGCAGCGTTGAACGGGGTTCTGGAAACACCATATATTTT.